Each of the 6 T cell receptor beta chains below was sequenced from the same sample in a study of T-cell reconstitution after alpha-beta-depleted transplantation in children. TCRbeta library construction was performed incorporating unique molecular identifiers. TCRdb re-called the PCR reads through MiXCR, storing one row per CDR3 protein. The sample shows 540,000 or so distinct CDR3 sequences, around 23% of them seen only once. This specimen was PBMCs, mostly from graft donor cells, taken 360 days after TCRalphabeta/CD19-depleted stem cell transplant. Receptors originate from a boy younger than two who had a stem cell transplant for acute myeloid leukemia, so the T cells may come from the graft donor.

The sample holds many counts of this clonotype. The rearrangement joins TRBV27 to TRBJ2-1, with 11 bases that match TRBD2. The V and J ends lost 10 bases and 1 base, in that order; junction bases with no gene match: 3. Germline assignment: CDR1 MNHEY and CDR2 SMNVEV (reference sequence). The CDR3 runs to 14 residues. This CDR3 reads CATTSGTSYNEQFF. In DNA, the CDR3 is TGTGCCACGACTAGCGGGACGTCCTACAATGAGCAGTTCTTC.

This clonotype has ten or more counts. The chain uses TRBV20-1 and TRBJ2-1; 10 bases match TRBD2. V dropped 2 bases and J dropped 5; count of bases not matched to a gene: 6. The CDR3 totals 15 residues. Per the germline V gene, CDR1 is DFQATT and CDR2 is SNEGSKA (reference sequence). For the CDR3, the DNA is TGCAGTGCTAGATCCCGGACTAGCGGAGACAATGAGCAGTTCTTC. The encoded protein is CSARSRTSGDNEQFF.

Points on this clonotype: A read error may explain this, as a much larger clone is one base away. The V and J genes are TRBV4-2 and TRBJ2-5; D not resolved. CDR1 LGHNA and CDR2 YNFKEQ come from the germline V gene. The CDR3 spans 12 residues. The germline V and J ends were trimmed by 3 bases and 0 bases, with 2 bases remaining between them. Here the CDR3 reads CASSQDQETQYF. The CDR3 region has the DNA TGTGCCAGCAGCCAGGACCAAGAGACCCAGTACTTC.

This CDR3 is CASSLATRGNEQFF. The CDR3 DNA reads TGTGCCAGCAGCTTGGCAACGCGAGGTAATGAGCAGTTCTTC. The rearrangement uses TRBV5-6 and TRBJ2-1; D not resolved. The CDR3 has 14 residues. The V end lost 0 bases, the J end lost 7 bases, and 11 bases lay between the germline ends. The germline CDR1 and CDR2 sequences are SGHDT and YYEEEE.

The chain couples TRBV12-3 or TRBV12-4 to TRBJ2-1; TRBD2 matches at 10 bases. The CDR3 covers 16 residues. With V trimmed by 8 bases and J by 5 bases, 12 bases remained unmatched. CDR3 residues: CASRPWLAGAHNEQFF. The CDR3 DNA is TGTGCCAGCCGCCCCTGGCTAGCGGGGGCCCACAATGAGCAGTTCTTC.

This clonotype was counted at least ten times. The chain joins TRBV20-1 to TRBJ1-2, with D hard to call. From germline, CDR1 is DFQATT and CDR2 SNEGSKA (reference sequence). This CDR3 has 9 residues. V lost 0 bases to trimming and J lost 12 bases, with 5 bases between them. Here the CDR3 reads CSARDHHTF. The CDR3 region has the DNA TGCAGTGCTAGAGACCACCACACCTTC.